This T cell receptor beta chain was identified in a study of blood T cell repertoires in COVID-19. Study details: The samples span acute and convalescent COVID-19 from the United States, Italy and Spain. Sources were T cells, B-cell-depleted T cells, or PBMCs; the material itself was cDNA or gDNA.

Per the study methods: Estimates of nucleated cell counts were drawn from the amplification of reference gene primers. Sequenced by immunoSEQ multiplex PCR; TCRdb stores in-frame clones only, minus some. V, J and clone size are taken as reported in that table, and D and trimming were inferred from the DNA itself. The sample records about half a million clones, nearly 90% being singletons. Seattle-derived patients entered the study during active infection and were followed longitudinally. V was pared by 3 bases and J by 5 bases, with 11 bases between. The CDR3 extends over 13 amino acids. CDR1 SGHNT and CDR2 YYREEE come from the germline V gene (reference sequence).

The TCR comes from a man between 18 and 29 years old with COVID-19, enrolled during active disease. The gene calls are TRBV5-4 and TRBJ2-5; D may be TRBD1 (6 bases). Material for sequencing was peripheral blood. The CDR3 reads CASSSRGGETQYF. The CDR3 DNA reads TGTGCCAGCAGCTCCCGAGGGGGTGAGACCCAGTACTTC.